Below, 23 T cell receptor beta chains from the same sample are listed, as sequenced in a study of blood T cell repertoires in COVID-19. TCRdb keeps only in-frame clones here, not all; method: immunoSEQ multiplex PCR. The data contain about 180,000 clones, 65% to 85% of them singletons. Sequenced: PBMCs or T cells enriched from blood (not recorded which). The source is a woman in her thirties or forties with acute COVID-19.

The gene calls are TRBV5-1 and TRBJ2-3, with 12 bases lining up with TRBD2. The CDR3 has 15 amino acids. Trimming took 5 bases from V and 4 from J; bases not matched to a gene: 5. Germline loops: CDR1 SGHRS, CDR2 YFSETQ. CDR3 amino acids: CASRTSGSYPDTQYF. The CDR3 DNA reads TGCGCCAGCAGGACTAGCGGGAGCTATCCAGATACGCAGTATTTT. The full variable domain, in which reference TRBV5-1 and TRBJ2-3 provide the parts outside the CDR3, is KAGVTQTPRYLIKTRGQQVTLSCSPISGHRSVSWYQQTPGQGLQFLFEYFSETQRNKGNFPGRFSGRQFSNSRSEMNVSTLELGDSALYLCASRTSGSYPDTQYFGPGTRLTVL.

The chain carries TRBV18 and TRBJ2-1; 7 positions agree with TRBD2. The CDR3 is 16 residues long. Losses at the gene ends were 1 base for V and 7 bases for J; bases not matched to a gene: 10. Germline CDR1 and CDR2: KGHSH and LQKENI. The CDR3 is CASSPLGLEVWNEQFF. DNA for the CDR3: TGTGCCAGCTCACCACTTGGACTAGAGGTCTGGAATGAGCAGTTCTTC. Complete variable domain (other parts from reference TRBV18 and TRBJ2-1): NAGVMQNPRHLVRRRGQEARLRCSPMKGHSHVYWYRQLPEEGLKFMVYLQKENIIDESGMPKERFSAEFPKEGPSILRIQQVVRGDSAAYFCASSPLGLEVWNEQFFGPGTRLTVL.

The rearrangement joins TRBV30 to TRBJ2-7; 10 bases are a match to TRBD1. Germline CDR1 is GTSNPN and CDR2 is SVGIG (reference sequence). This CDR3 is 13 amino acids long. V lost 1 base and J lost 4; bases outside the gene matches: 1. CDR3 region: CAWSEDRGYEQYF. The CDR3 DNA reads TGTGCCTGGAGTGAGGACAGGGGGTACGAGCAGTACTTC.

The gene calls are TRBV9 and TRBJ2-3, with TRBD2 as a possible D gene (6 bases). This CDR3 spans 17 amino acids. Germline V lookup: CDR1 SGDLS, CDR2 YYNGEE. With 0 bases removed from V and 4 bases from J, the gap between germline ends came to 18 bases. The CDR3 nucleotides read TGTGCCAGCAGCGTAGGGAGACTAGGGGTTGTCGCAGATACGCAGTATTTT. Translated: CASSVGRLGVVADTQYF.

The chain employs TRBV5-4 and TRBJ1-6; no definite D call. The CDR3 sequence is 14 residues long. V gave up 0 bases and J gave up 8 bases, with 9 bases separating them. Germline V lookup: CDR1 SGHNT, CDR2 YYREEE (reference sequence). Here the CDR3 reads CASSLGRGDSPLHF. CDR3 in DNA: TGTGCCAGCAGCTTGGGGAGAGGAGATTCACCCCTCCACTTT.

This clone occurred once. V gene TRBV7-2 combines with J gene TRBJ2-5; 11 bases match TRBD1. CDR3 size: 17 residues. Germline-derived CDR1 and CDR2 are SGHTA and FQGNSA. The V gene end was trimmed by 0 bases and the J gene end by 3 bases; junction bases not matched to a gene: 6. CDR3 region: CASSLAGTGGEEETQYF. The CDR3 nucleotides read TGTGCCAGCAGCTTAGCGGGGACAGGGGGTGAGGAAGAGACCCAGTACTTC.

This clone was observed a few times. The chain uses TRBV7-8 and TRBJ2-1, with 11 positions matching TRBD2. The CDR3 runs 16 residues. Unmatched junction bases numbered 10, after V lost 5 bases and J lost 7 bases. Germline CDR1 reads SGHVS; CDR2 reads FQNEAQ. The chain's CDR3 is CASSILSGRATNEQFF. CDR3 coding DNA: TGTGCCAGCAGCATTCTTAGCGGGAGGGCCACAAATGAGCAGTTCTTC.

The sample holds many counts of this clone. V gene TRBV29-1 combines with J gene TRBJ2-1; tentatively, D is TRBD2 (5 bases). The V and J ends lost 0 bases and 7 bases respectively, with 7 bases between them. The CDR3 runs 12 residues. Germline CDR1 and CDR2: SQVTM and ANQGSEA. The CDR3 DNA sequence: TGCAGCGTTGAAGAGGGAGTGAATGAGCAGTTCTTC. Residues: CSVEEGVNEQFF.

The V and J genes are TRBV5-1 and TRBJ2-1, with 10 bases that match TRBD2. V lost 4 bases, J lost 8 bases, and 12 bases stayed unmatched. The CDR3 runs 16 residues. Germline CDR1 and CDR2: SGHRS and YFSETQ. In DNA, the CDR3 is TGCGCCAGCAGCCTCGAGGGAGCGGGAGGGGGGGATGAGCAGTTCTTC. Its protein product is CASSLEGAGGGDEQFF.

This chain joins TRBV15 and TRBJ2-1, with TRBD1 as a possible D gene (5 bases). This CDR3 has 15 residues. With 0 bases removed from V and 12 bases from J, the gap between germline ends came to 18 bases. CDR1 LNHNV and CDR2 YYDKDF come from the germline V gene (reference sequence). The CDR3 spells CATSREKGVVGGQFF. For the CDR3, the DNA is TGTGCCACCAGCAGAGAGAAAGGGGTCGTGGGTGGGCAGTTCTTC.

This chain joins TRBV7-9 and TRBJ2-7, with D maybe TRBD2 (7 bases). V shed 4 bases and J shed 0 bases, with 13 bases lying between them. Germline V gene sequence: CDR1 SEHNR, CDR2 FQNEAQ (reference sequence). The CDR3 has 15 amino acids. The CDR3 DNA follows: TGTGCCAGCAGCTCGGGGGGCGGGAGCTCCTACGAGCAGTACTTC. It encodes CASSSGGGSSYEQYF.

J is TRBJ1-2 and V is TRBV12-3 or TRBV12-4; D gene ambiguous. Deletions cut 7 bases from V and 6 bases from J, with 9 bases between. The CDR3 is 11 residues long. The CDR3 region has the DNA TGTGCCAGCACGGACTCGAATGGCTACACCTTC. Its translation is CASTDSNGYTF.

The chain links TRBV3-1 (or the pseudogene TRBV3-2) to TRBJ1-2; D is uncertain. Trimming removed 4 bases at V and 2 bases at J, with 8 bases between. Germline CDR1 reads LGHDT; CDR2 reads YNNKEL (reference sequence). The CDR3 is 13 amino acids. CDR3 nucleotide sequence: TGTGCCAGCAGCCCCGACGGGAACTATGGCTACACCTTC. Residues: CASSPDGNYGYTF.

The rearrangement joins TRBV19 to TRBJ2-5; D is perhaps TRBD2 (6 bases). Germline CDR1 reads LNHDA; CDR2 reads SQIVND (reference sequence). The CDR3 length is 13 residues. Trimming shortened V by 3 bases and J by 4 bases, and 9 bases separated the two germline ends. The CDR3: CASSMEGRETQYF. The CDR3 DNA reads TGTGCCAGTAGTATGGAGGGGCGAGAGACCCAGTACTTC.

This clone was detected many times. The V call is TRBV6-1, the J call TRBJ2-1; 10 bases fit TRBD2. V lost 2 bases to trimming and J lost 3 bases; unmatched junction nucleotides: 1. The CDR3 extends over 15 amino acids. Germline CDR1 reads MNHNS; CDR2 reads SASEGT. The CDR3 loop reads CASSESSGSYNEQFF. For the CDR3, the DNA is TGTGCCAGCAGTGAATCTAGCGGGAGCTACAATGAGCAGTTCTTC.

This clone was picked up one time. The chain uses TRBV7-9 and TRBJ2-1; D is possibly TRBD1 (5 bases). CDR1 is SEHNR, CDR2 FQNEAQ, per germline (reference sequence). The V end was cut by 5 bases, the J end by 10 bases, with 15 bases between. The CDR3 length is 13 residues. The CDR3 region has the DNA TGTGCCAGCAGCCGACAGCCCCCAGCCGAGCAGTTCTTC. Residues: CASSRQPPAEQFF.

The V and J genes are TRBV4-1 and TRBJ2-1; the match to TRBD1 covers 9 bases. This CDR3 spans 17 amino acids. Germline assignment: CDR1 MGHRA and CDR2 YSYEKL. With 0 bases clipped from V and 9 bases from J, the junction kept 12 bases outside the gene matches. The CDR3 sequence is CASSQDPRAGQGSEQFF. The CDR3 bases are TGCGCCAGCAGCCAAGATCCCCGTGCGGGACAGGGTTCTGAGCAGTTCTTC.

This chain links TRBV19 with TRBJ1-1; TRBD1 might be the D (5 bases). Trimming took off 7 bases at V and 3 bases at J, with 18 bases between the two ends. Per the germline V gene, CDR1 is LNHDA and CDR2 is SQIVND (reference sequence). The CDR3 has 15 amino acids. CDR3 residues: CASKSVRAGYTEAFF. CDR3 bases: TGTGCCAGTAAATCGGTCCGGGCAGGGTACACTGAAGCTTTCTTT. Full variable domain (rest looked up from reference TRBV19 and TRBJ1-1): DGGITQSPKYLFRKEGQNVTLSCEQNLNHDAMYWYRQDPGQGLRLIYYSQIVNDFQKGDIAEGYSVSREKKESFPLTVTSAQKNPTAFYLCASKSVRAGYTEAFFGQGTRLTVV.

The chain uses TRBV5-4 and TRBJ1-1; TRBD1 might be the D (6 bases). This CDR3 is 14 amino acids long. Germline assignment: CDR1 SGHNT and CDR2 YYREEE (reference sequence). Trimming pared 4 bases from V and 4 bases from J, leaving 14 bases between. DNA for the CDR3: TGTGCCAGCAGCAGTTTAACAGGGTCCACTGAAGCTTTCTTT. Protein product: CASSSLTGSTEAFF.

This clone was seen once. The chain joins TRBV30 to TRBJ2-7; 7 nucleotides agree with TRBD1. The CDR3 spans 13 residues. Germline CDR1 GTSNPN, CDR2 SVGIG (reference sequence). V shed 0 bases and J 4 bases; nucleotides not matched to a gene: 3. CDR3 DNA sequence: TGTGCCTGGAGTGTACCAGGGGGTTACGAGCAGTACGTC. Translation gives CAWSVPGGYEQYV.

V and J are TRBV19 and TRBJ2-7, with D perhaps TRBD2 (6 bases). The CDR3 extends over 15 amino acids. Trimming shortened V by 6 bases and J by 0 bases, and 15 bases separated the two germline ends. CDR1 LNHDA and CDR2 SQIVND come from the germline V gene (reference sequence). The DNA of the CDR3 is TGTGCCAGTAGGTTGTCCTTCGGGGGCTCCTACGAGCAGTACTTC. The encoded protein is CASRLSFGGSYEQYF.

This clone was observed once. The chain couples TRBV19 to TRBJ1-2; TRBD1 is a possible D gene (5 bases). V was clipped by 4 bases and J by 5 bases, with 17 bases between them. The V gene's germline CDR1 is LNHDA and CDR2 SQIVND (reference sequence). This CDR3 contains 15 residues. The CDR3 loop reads CASSTAREGRYGYTF. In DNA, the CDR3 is TGTGCCAGTAGTACCGCTAGGGAGGGGAGGTATGGCTACACCTTC.

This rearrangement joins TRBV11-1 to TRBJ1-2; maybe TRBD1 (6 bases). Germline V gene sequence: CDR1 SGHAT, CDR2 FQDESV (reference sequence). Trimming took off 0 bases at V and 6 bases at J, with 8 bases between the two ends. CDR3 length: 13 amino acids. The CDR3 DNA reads TGTGCCAGCAGCTTAGCTCAGGGGAATGGCTACACCTTC. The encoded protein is CASSLAQGNGYTF.